Given below is one T cell receptor (beta chain) in context. This record comes from a study of T cells expressing NK-cell markers. TCRdb reworked the 5' RACE reads into one entry per CDR3 protein, no DNA. Its table records fewer than 300,000 distinct CDR3 sequences. Sequencing used blood T cells: a sorted CD56 or NKG2C T cell subset, CD4+ or CD8+ T cells, or bulk PBMC T cells (not recorded which). This TCR came from a woman aged 18-70 years in good health.

The CDR3 spells CASSTLPAETQYF. The V call is TRBV12-3 or TRBV12-4, the J call TRBJ2-5; the D gene TCRdb calls, TRBD2, cannot be checked with no DNA. CDR3 length equals 13 residues.